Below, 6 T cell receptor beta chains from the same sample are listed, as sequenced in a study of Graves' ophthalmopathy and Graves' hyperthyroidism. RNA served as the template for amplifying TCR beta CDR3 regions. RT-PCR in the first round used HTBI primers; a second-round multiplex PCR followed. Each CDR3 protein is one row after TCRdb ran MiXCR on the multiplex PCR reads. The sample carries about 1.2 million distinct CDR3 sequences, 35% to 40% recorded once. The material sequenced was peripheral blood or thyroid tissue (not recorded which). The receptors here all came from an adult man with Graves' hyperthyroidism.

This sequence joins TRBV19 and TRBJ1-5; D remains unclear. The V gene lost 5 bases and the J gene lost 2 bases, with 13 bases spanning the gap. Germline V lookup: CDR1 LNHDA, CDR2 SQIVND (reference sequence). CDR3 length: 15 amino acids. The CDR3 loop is CASSAASGGNQPQHF. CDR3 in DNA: TGTGCCAGTAGTGCAGCCAGCGGAGGCAATCAGCCCCAGCATTTT.

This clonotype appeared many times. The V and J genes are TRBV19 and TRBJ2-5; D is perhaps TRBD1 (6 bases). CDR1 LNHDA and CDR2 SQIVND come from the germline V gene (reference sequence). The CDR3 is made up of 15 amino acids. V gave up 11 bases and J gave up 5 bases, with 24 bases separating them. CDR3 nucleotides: TGTGCCGCCAGTAGTATAACGTCAGGACAGGAGACCCAGTACTTC. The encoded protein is CAASSITSGQETQYF.

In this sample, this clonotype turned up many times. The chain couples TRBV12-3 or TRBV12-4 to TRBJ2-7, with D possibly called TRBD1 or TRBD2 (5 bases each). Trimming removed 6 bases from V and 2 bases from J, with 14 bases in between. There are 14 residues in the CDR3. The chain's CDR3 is CASRPGRGPYEQYF. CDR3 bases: TGTGCCAGCAGGCCGGGACGCGGACCCTACGAGCAGTACTTC.

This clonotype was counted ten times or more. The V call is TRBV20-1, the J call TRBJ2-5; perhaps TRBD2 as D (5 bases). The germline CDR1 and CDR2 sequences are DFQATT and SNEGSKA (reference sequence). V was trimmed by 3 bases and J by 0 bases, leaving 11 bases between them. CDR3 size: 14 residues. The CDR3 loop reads CSASTPGNQETQYF. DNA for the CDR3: TGCAGTGCTAGTACCCCCGGGAACCAAGAGACCCAGTACTTC.

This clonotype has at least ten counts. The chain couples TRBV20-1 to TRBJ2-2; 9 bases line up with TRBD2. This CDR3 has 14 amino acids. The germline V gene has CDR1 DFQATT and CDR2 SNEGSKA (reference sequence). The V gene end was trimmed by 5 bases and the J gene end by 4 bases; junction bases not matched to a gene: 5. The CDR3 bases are TGCAGTGCTCCGACTAGCGGAGTCACCGGGGAGCTGTTTTTT. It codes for CSAPTSGVTGELFF.

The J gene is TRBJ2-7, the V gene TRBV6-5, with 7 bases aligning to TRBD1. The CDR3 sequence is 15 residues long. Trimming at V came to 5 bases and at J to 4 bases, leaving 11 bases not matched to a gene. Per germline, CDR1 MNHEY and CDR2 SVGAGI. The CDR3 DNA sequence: TGTGCCAGCAGTAAGACAGGGTGGGGATCATACGAGCAGTACTTC. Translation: CASSKTGWGSYEQYF.